The next 10 T cell receptor beta chains were all read from a single sample in a study of T-cell memory formation after mild COVID-19. TCRdb reprocessed the 5' RACE reads with MiXCR, giving one entry per CDR3 protein. The profile shows 300,000 to 400,000 distinct CDR3 sequences, 14% of them singletons. The source material was PBMCs or a T cell subset sorted from them (not recorded which). The source of these receptors is a man aged 18-30 years who had mild COVID-19 (a few samples of this study predate the infection). Cell type and time point are not known.

This clonotype came up a few times. This chain joins TRBV6-1 and TRBJ2-3; 8 bases map to TRBD2. This CDR3 comprises 16 residues. Germline CDR1 reads MNHNS; CDR2 reads SASEGT. V dropped 0 bases and J dropped 5; count of bases not matched to a gene: 7. This chain's CDR3 is CASSEAGAGGRDTQYF. CDR3 coding DNA: TGTGCCAGCAGTGAAGCAGGGGCGGGGGGCCGAGATACGCAGTATTTT.

V gene TRBV20-1 combines with J gene TRBJ2-2, with 8 bases matching TRBD1. V lost 7 bases, J lost 7 bases, and 8 bases stayed unmatched. Germline V gene sequence: CDR1 DFQATT, CDR2 SNEGSKA (reference sequence). This CDR3 has 13 amino acids. The CDR3 DNA reads TGCAGTGTCCAGGGGGCGCGGAACGGGGAGCTGTTTTTT. This translates into CSVQGARNGELFF.

V usage is TRBV6-1 and J usage is TRBJ2-7; D gene uncertain. This CDR3 comprises 14 residues. The germline gives CDR1 MNHNS, CDR2 SASEGT. V dropped 4 bases and J dropped 2 bases, with 12 bases sitting between them. The DNA for the CDR3 is TGTGCCAGCAGTGGCCGTGGCGGAACCTACGAGCAGTACGTC. Encoded protein: CASSGRGGTYEQYV.

A few counts support this clonotype. The chain has TRBV4-3 and TRBJ1-5, with no clear D. The V gene lost 1 base and the J gene lost 4 bases, with 11 bases spanning the gap. From germline, CDR1 is LGHNA and CDR2 YSLEER. This CDR3 is built from 15 residues. DNA of the CDR3: TGCGCCAGCAGCCAAGGCGAAGGGCGTAATCAGCCCCAGCATTTT. Its translation: CASSQGEGRNQPQHF.

The chain joins TRBV10-3 to TRBJ2-7; D gene uncertain. The germline V gene has CDR1 ENHRY and CDR2 SYGVKD. The CDR3 consists of 14 residues. V shed 6 bases and J shed 2 bases, with 14 bases lying between them. The CDR3, as DNA: TGTGCCATCAGCAATGGAGTCAACACCTACGAGCAGTACTTC. This codes for CAISNGVNTYEQYF.

This clonotype was picked up a small number of times. CDR3 DNA: TGTGCCAGCAGCTTGGTCGGGTTAGGTCCCCAAAAAGAGACCCAGTACTTC. Translation: CASSLVGLGPQKETQYF. This chain connects TRBV7-9 to TRBJ2-5; no clear D gene. Germline V gene lookup returns CDR1 SEHNR and CDR2 FQNEAQ (reference sequence). The CDR3 is 17 amino acids. V was trimmed by 3 bases and J by 3 bases, leaving 20 bases between them.

This clonotype has a handful of counts. The DNA of the CDR3 is TGTGCCAGCAGCGCGCAGGGGGGGTCTCACACAGATACGCAGTATTTT. It translates to CASSAQGGSHTDTQYF. The J gene is TRBJ2-3, the V gene TRBV7-8, with D tentatively TRBD1 or TRBD2 (7 bases each). CDR1 and CDR2 from the germline V gene are SGHVS and FQNEAQ. Trimming took off 5 bases at V and 2 bases at J, with 17 bases between the two ends. This CDR3 has 16 amino acids.

The chain couples TRBV6-2 or TRBV6-3 to TRBJ1-5; 9 nucleotides agree with TRBD1. The CDR3 is 16 amino acids. The trim removed 2 bases at V and 4 bases at J, leaving 6 bases unmatched. Germline V gene data show CDR1 as MNHEY and CDR2 as SVGEGT. The CDR3 region is CASSYPLGQGNQPQHF. CDR3 bases: TGTGCCAGCAGTTACCCCCTTGGACAGGGGAATCAGCCCCAGCATTTT.

The CDR3 loop is CASRTGATNEKLFF. The CDR3 DNA reads as TGCGCCAGCCGAACAGGGGCAACTAATGAAAAACTGTTTTTT. The chain joins TRBV5-1 to TRBJ1-4, with 7 positions matching TRBD1. V lost 7 bases to trimming and J lost 0 bases; unmatched junction nucleotides: 3. CDR1 is SGHRS and CDR2 is YFSETQ in the germline V gene. The CDR3 runs 14 residues. Filled out from reference TRBV5-1 and TRBJ1-4, the complete variable domain reads KAGVTQTPRYLIKTRGQQVTLSCSPISGHRSVSWYQQTPGQGLQFLFEYFSETQRNKGNFPGRFSGRQFSNSRSEMNVSTLELGDSALYLCASRTGATNEKLFFGSGTQLSVL.

The chain carries TRBV6-5 and TRBJ2-7, with D perhaps assigned TRBD1 or TRBD2 (6 bases each). Trimming cost V 0 bases and J 3 bases, with 12 bases left between them. Germline CDR1 reads MNHEY; CDR2 reads SVGAGI. The CDR3 has 15 residues. The CDR3 nucleotides read TGTGCCAGCAGTTACTCGGGTGGGGGGCACTACGAGCAGTACTTC. Translation: CASSYSGGGHYEQYF.